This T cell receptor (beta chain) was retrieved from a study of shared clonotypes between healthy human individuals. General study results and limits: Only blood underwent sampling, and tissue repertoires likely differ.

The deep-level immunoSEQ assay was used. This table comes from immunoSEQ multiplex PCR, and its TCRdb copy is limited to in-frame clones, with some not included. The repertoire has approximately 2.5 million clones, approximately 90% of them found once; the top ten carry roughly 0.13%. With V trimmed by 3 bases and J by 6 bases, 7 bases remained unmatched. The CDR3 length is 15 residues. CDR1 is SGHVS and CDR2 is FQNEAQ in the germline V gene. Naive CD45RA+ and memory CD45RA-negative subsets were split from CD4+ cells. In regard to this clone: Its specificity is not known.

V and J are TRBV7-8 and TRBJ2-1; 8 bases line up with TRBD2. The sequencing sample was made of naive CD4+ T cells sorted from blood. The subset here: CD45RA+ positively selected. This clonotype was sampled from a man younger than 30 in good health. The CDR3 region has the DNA TGTGCCAGCAGCTTGGGGACTAGTCTTGGCAATGAGCAGTTCTTC. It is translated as CASSLGTSLGNEQFF.